A selection of T cell receptor beta chains follows, all from one sample in a study of T cells of healthy individuals. TCRdb re-called the 5' RACE reads with MiXCR, one entry per CDR3 protein. The data contain more than 85,000 distinct CDR3 sequences, 17% of them singletons. The source is a human donor in good health. CDR3s include the opening cysteine and the closing phenylalanine or tryptophan. The D gene is left open where the match is weak. Clone size, where shown, is once, few, many, or a class for clones that have expanded.

J gene	D gene	V gene	clone size	CDR3 protein	CDR3 DNA
TRBJ2-1	TRBD2	TRBV27	few	CASSLGSGPLREQFF	TGTGCCAGCAGTTTGGGTAGCGGGCCCCTCAGGGAGCAGTTCTTC
TRBJ2-7	TRBD2	TRBV30	few	CAWRTSGTSYEQYF	TGTGCCTGGAGGACTAGCGGGACCTCCTACGAGCAGTACTTC
TRBJ1-6	NA	TRBV9	many	CASSVDGRNRSPLHF	TGTGCCAGCAGCGTAGATGGCAGGAACCGTTCACCCCTCCACTTT
TRBJ2-3	NA	TRBV6-5	NA	CASRKVNTDTQYF	TGTGCCAGCAGAAAAGTGAACACAGATACGCAGTATTTT
TRBJ2-1	TRBD2	TRBV7-3	NA	CASSLSGGGYNEQFF	TGTGCCAGCAGCCTTAGCGGGGGGGGCTACAATGAGCAGTTCTTC
TRBJ2-7	NA	TRBV27	NA	CASSLSEGWAVNEQYF	TGTGCCAGCAGTTTATCGGAAGGTTGGGCAGTCAACGAGCAGTACTTC
TRBJ1-6	NA	TRBV10-3	NA	CAISHLHSRDSPLHF	TGTGCCATCAGCCACCTCCACAGCCGCGATTCACCCCTCCACTTT
TRBJ1-2	TRBD1	TRBV5-1	NA	CASSLEDRVGGGYTF	TGCGCCAGCAGCTTGGAAGACAGGGTCGGTGGGGGCTACACCTTC
TRBJ2-7	NA	TRBV5-1	few	CASSFGGPSYEQYF	TGCGCCAGCAGCTTCGGCGGGCCCTCCTACGAGCAGTACTTC
TRBJ1-1	NA	TRBV25-1	NA	CASSPLRSGEAFF	TGTGCCAGCAGTCCCCTTCGGTCCGGTGAAGCTTTCTTT
TRBJ1-5	TRBD1	TRBV9	few	CASSKGQGNQPQHF	TGTGCCAGCAGCAAGGGACAGGGGAATCAGCCCCAGCATTTT
TRBJ2-6	NA	TRBV21-1	few	CASSKARDSGANVLTF	TGTGCCAGCAGCAAAGCAAGGGACTCTGGGGCCAACGTCCTGACTTTC
TRBJ2-5	NA	TRBV28	few	CASSFGPTLNPETQYF	TGTGCCAGCAGTTTCGGACCGACCCTCAACCCAGAGACCCAGTACTTC
TRBJ1-5	NA	TRBV20-1	NA	CSARILQGQPQHF	TGCAGTGCAAGAATCCTTCAGGGACAGCCCCAGCATTTT
TRBJ2-2	TRBD2	TRBV5-4	NA	CASSSRLADTGELFF	TGTGCCAGCAGCTCCCGACTAGCGGACACCGGGGAGCTGTTTTTT